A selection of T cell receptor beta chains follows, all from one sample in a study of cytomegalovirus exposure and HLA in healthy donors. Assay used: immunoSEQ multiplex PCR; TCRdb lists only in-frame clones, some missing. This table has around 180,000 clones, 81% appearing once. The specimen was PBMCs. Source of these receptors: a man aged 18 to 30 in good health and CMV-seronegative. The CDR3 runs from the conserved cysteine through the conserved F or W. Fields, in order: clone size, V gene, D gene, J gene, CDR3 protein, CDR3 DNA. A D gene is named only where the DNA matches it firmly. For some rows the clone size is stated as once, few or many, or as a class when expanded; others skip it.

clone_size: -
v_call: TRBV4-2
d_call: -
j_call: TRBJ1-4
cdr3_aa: CASSSAGGRGHEKLFF
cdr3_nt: TGTGCCAGCAGCAGCGCCGGGGGGCGAGGTCACGAAAAACTGTTTTTT

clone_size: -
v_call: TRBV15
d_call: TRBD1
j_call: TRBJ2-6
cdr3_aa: CATSNGPGGAGSGANVLTF
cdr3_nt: TGTGCCACCAGCAATGGACCAGGGGGCGCGGGCTCTGGGGCCAACGTCCTGACTTTC

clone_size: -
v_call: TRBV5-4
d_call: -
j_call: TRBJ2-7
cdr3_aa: CASSLSPSGEQYF
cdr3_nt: TGTGCCAGCAGCTTGTCTCCCTCGGGTGAGCAGTACTTC

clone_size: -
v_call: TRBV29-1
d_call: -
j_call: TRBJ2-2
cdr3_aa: CSVSGGGAVTGELFF
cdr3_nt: TGCAGCGTTTCAGGCGGGGGCGCGGTCACCGGGGAGCTGTTTTTT

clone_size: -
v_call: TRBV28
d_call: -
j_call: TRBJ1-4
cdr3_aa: CASSSGDSGEKLFF
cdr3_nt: TGTGCCAGCAGCTCTGGGGACTCGGGGGAAAAACTGTTTTTT

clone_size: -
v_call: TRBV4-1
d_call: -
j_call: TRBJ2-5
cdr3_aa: CASSQERARETQYF
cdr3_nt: TGCGCCAGCAGCCAAGAGCGGGCCAGAGAGACCCAGTACTTC

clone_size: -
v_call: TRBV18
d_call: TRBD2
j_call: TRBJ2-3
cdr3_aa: CASSPPSGGPLGTDTQYF
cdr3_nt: TGTGCCAGCTCACCACCGAGCGGGGGGCCGCTCGGCACAGATACGCAGTATTTT

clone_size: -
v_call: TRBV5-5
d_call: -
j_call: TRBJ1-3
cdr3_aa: CASSPTGTGNTIYF
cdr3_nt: TGTGCCAGCAGCCCGACTGGGACAGGAAACACCATATATTTT

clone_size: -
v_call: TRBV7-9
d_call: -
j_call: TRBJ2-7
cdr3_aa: CASSPPGEKSYEQYF
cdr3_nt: TGTGCCAGCAGCCCACCCGGGGAGAAATCCTACGAGCAGTACTTC

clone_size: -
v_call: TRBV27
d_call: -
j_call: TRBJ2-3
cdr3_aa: CASSSPSRASKQYF
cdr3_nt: TGTGCCAGCAGCTCCCCTAGCCGGGCAAGTAAACAGTATTTT

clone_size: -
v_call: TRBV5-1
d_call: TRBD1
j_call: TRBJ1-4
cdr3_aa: CASSVSSPGQRNEKLFF
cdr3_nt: TGCGCCAGCAGCGTCAGTAGCCCGGGACAGCGTAATGAAAAACTGTTTTTT

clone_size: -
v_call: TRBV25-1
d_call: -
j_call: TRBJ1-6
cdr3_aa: CASSATERNSPLHF
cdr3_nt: TGTGCCAGCAGTGCGACAGAGCGCAATTCACCCCTCCACTTT

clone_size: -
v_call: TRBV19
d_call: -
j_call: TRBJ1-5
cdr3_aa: CASSKDTHHSNQPQHF
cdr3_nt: TGTGCCAGTAGTAAGGACACCCACCATAGCAATCAGCCCCAGCATTTT

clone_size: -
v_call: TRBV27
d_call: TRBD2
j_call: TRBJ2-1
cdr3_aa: CASSSPGLAVGNEQFF
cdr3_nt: TGTGCCAGCAGTTCCCCCGGACTAGCGGTGGGGAATGAGCAGTTCTTC

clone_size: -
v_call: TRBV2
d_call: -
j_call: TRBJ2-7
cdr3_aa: CASRGLFTGWVEQYF
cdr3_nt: TGTGCCAGCAGAGGCCTGTTTACGGGGTGGGTCGAGCAGTACTTC

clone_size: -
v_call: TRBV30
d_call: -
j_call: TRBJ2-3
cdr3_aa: CAWSSGLKDTDTQYF
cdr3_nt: TGTGCCTGGAGTTCGGGACTCAAAGACACAGATACGCAGTATTTT

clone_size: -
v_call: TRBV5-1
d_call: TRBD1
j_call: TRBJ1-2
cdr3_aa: CASSAGTGNYGYTF
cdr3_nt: TGCGCCAGCAGCGCCGGGACAGGCAACTATGGCTACACCTTC

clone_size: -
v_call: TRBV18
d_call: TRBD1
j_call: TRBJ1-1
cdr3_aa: CASSLSHRGEGTEAFF
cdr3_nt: TGTGCCAGCTCACTTTCCCACAGGGGAGAGGGCACTGAAGCTTTCTTT

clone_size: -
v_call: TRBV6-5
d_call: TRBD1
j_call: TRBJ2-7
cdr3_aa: CASSIRTGANYEQYF
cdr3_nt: TGTGCCAGCAGTATACGGACAGGGGCCAACTACGAGCAGTACTTC

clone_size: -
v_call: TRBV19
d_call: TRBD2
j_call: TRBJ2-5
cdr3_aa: CASSHRLAGGPETQYF
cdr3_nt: TGTGCCAGTAGTCACCGACTAGCGGGGGGCCCGGAGACCCAGTACTTC

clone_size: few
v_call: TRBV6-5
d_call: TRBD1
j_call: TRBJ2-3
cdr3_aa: CASSRGTGLTDTQYF
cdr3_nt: TGTGCCAGCAGCCGCGGGACAGGGCTCACAGATACGCAGTATTTT

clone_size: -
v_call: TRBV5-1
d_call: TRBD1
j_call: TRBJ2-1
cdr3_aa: CASSALDRGRYNEQFF
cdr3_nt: TGCGCCAGCAGCGCACTTGACAGGGGGCGCTACAATGAGCAGTTCTTC

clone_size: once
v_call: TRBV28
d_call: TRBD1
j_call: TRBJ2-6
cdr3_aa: CASRHPPGTGGGRANVLTF
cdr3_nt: TGTGCCAGCAGGCACCCCCCCGGGACAGGGGGCGGGAGGGCCAACGTCCTGACTTTC

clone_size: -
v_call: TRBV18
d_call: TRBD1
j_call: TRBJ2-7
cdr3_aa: CASSAIGTGAWEQYF
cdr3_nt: TGTGCCAGCTCAGCCATCGGGACAGGCGCCTGGGAGCAGTACTTC

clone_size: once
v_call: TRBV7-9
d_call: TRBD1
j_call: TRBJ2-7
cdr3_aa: CASSSGQDLSYEQYF
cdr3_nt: TGTGCCAGCAGCTCGGGACAGGATCTCTCCTACGAGCAGTACTTC

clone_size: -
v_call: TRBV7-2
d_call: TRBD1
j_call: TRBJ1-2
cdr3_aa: CASSPQGPGTGNYGYTF
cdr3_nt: TGTGCCAGCAGCCCACAAGGGCCCGGGACAGGCAACTATGGCTACACCTTC

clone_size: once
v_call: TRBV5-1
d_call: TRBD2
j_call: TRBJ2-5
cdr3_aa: CASSGGGLAGYSETQYF
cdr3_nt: TGCGCCAGCAGCGGGGGGGGACTAGCGGGGTATTCGGAGACCCAGTACTTC